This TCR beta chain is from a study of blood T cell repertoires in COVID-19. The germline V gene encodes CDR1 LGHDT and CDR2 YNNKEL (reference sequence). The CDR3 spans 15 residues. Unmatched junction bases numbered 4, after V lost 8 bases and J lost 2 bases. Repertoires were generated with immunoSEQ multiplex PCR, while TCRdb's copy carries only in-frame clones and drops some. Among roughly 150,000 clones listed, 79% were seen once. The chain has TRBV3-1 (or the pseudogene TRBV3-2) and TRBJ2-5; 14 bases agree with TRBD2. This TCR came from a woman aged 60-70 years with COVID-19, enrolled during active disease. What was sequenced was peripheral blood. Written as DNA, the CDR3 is TGTGCCAGCGCGAGACTAGCGGGGGGGCAAGAGACCCAGTACTTC. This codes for CASARLAGGQETQYF.